The clone carrying this T cell receptor beta chain has just a few counts. Participants were aged about 18 to 90 years, lived in about 26 US areas, and enrolled virtually. The sample originates from a study of blood T cell repertoires in COVID-19. Sequencing used immunoSEQ multiplex PCR; TCRdb keeps in-frame clones, though not all of them. The table shows some 160,000 clones, with about 80% occurring only once. The clonotype originates from an older woman in a cohort exposed to, infected with or recovered from COVID-19 (not recorded which). Sequenced: PBMCs or T cells enriched from blood (not recorded which).

CDR3: CASSQPGEGRETQYF. The CDR3 DNA follows: TGCGCCAGCAGCCAGCCCGGGGAGGGGCGGGAGACCCAGTACTTC. The V and J genes are TRBV4-3 and TRBJ2-5; 7 bases agree with TRBD2. The ends lost 3 bases at V and 5 bases at J; junction bases unmatched: 9. This CDR3 has 15 residues. Germline CDR1 is LGHNA and CDR2 is YSLEER.